Presented here are 31 T cell receptor beta chains from one specimen sequenced in a study of blood T cell repertoires in COVID-19. Repertoires were generated with immunoSEQ multiplex PCR, while TCRdb's copy carries only in-frame clones and drops some. Found here are approximately 250,000 clones, about 82% of them singletons; the top ten hold approximately 6.2%. The sample comprised peripheral blood. The receptors derive from an elderly woman with COVID-19, enrolled during active disease.

CDR3 sequence reads: CASSVGSGGAGNEQFF. DNA for the CDR3: TGTGCCAGCAGCGTAGGTTCGGGGGGGGCCGGGAATGAGCAGTTCTTC. The chain recombines TRBV9 with TRBJ2-1; 8 bases fit TRBD2. Germline trimming cut 0 bases from V and 7 bases from J; bases unmatched to any gene: 9. The CDR3 contains 16 residues. Germline CDR1 SGDLS, CDR2 YYNGEE.

V and J are TRBV27 and TRBJ1-2, with D perhaps TRBD1 (6 bases). Germline-derived CDR1 and CDR2 are MNHEY and SMNVEV (reference sequence). This CDR3 contains 13 residues. V lost 6 bases and J lost 4, with 12 bases in between. CDR3 region: CASSDRTSYGYTF. The CDR3 nucleotides read TGTGCCAGCAGCGACAGGACTTCCTATGGCTACACCTTC.

This clone was observed a single time. The chain recombines TRBV5-4 with TRBJ1-2; D unclear. Germline V CDR1 and CDR2: SGHNT, YYREEE (reference sequence). V dropped 4 bases and J dropped 7 bases, with 11 bases sitting between them. The CDR3 runs 12 residues. For the CDR3, the DNA is TGTGCCAGCAGCCTCTGGGGAGGTGGCTACACCTTC. It is translated as CASSLWGGGYTF.

This clone was found a few times. This chain uses TRBV7-2 with TRBJ1-2; D ambiguous. With 5 bases removed from V and 4 bases from J, the gap between germline ends came to 17 bases. Germline CDR1 reads SGHTA; CDR2 reads FQGNSA. This CDR3 contains 15 residues. The CDR3 sequence is CASSPSGVQSYGYTF. CDR3 bases: TGTGCCAGCAGCCCCTCCGGGGTTCAGAGCTATGGCTACACCTTC.

The chain joins TRBV9 to TRBJ1-1; 8 positions match TRBD1. From germline, CDR1 is SGDLS and CDR2 YYNGEE. This CDR3 contains 16 residues. V shed 0 bases and J 5 bases; nucleotides not matched to a gene: 9. CDR3 region: CASSVDVGQGRTEAFF. The CDR3 DNA sequence: TGTGCCAGCAGCGTAGACGTAGGACAGGGTCGGACTGAAGCTTTCTTT.

The rearrangement joins TRBV18 to TRBJ2-1; 11 nucleotides line up with TRBD1. The V segment lost 4 bases and the J segment 0 bases; nucleotides outside the gene matches: 5. Germline loops: CDR1 KGHSH, CDR2 LQKENI. CDR3 length equals 17 residues. The CDR3 sequence: CASSRPGTGGSYNEQFF. The CDR3 region has the DNA TGTGCCAGCTCACGGCCCGGGACAGGGGGCTCCTACAATGAGCAGTTCTTC. The entire variable domain, with the rest obtained from reference TRBV18 and TRBJ2-1, is as follows: NAGVMQNPRHLVRRRGQEARLRCSPMKGHSHVYWYRQLPEEGLKFMVYLQKENIIDESGMPKERFSAEFPKEGPSILRIQQVVRGDSAAYFCASSRPGTGGSYNEQFFGPGTRLTVL.

The chain is built from TRBV7-3 and TRBJ1-1; D possibly corresponds to TRBD1 (6 bases). The CDR3 length is 15 residues. Germline assignment: CDR1 SGHTA and CDR2 FQGTGA. Trimming left V 5 bases short and J 3 bases short, with 16 bases between. The CDR3 reads CASSPTRQVDTEAFF. DNA for the CDR3: TGTGCCAGCAGCCCCACCAGACAGGTAGACACTGAAGCTTTCTTT.

V is TRBV12-3 or TRBV12-4 and J is TRBJ2-1, with D possibly being TRBD1 (5 bases). Trimming pared 5 bases from V and 7 bases from J, leaving 9 bases between. This CDR3 comprises 12 residues. Here the CDR3 DNA reads TGTGCCAGCAGTCCCCAGGGTAATGAGCAGTTCTTC. It encodes CASSPQGNEQFF.

The CDR3 spells CASSHSTSGGTDTQYF. DNA of the CDR3: TGTGCCAGCAGCCACTCCACTAGCGGGGGTACAGATACGCAGTATTTT. This chain joins TRBV4-2 and TRBJ2-3, with 11 bases fitting TRBD2. V shed 3 bases, J shed 3 bases, and the junction held 5 bases outside the gene matches. CDR1 LGHNA and CDR2 YNFKEQ come from the germline V gene. This CDR3 has 16 residues.

The rearrangement links TRBV24-1 to TRBJ2-7; 8 bases align to TRBD1. J gave up 7 bases and V 6 bases, and 10 bases lay outside the gene matches. This CDR3 comprises 14 residues. Germline assignment: CDR1 KGHDR and CDR2 SFDVKD. CDR3 in amino acids: CATSPTSGGKEQYV. The CDR3 bases are TGTGCCACCAGTCCAACGTCAGGGGGCAAAGAGCAGTACGTC.

The CDR3 DNA sequence: TGTGCCAGCAGCTTCCCACGCGGGTCAGGGGGAGACTATGGCTACACCTTC. Encoded protein: CASSFPRGSGGDYGYTF. The chain joins TRBV7-9 to TRBJ1-2; 7 bases align to TRBD1. The CDR3 sequence is 17 residues long. V gave up 3 bases and J gave up 3 bases; unmatched junction bases: 13. CDR1 SEHNR and CDR2 FQNEAQ come from the germline V gene (reference sequence). The complete variable domain, with remaining parts taken from reference TRBV7-9 and TRBJ1-2, reads DTGVSQNPRHKITKRGQNVTFRCDPISEHNRLYWYRQTLGQGPEFLTYFQNEAQLEKSRLLSDRFSAERPKGSFSTLEIQRTEQGDSAMYLCASSFPRGSGGDYGYTFGSGTRLTVV.

The chain carries TRBV18 and TRBJ1-2, with TRBD1 as a possible D gene (5 bases). Trimming removed 0 bases from V and 8 bases from J, with 10 bases in between. From germline, CDR1 is KGHSH and CDR2 LQKENI. This CDR3 is built from 13 residues. CDR3 sequence: CASSPPGGTGYTF. The CDR3 nucleotides are TGTGCCAGCTCACCACCGGGGGGTACAGGCTACACCTTC.

The rearrangement joins TRBV6-1 to TRBJ1-2, with 9 bases lining up with TRBD1. Germline V gene sequence: CDR1 MNHNS, CDR2 SASEGT. V was clipped by 2 bases and J by 7 bases; unmatched bases: 8. This CDR3 region has 15 residues. The CDR3 region is CASSERQGGPSGYTF. Here the CDR3 DNA reads TGTGCCAGCAGTGAAAGACAGGGGGGTCCTTCTGGCTACACCTTC.

The CDR3 spells CASSLVVGTGVQNEQFF. The CDR3 DNA reads as TGTGCCAGCAGCTTAGTAGTCGGGACAGGGGTCCAAAATGAGCAGTTCTTC. This rearrangement joins TRBV11-2 to TRBJ2-1, with 10 bases identical to TRBD1. The CDR3 covers 17 residues. Germline V lookup: CDR1 SGHAT, CDR2 FQNNGV. V trimming: 1 base; J trimming: 7 bases; junction bases outside the gene matches: 10. Based on the CDR3 plus reference TRBV11-2 and TRBJ2-1, the full variable domain is EAGVAQSPRYKIIEKRQSVAFWCNPISGHATLYWYQQILGQGPKLLIQFQNNGVVDDSQLPKDRFSAERLKGVDSTLKIQPAKLEDSAVYLCASSLVVGTGVQNEQFFGPGTRLTVL.

This clone was seen once. This chain uses TRBV19 with TRBJ1-3; the D is unclear. The CDR3 consists of 15 residues. Per the germline V gene, CDR1 is LNHDA and CDR2 is SQIVND (reference sequence). V was clipped by 3 bases and J by 4 bases, with 13 bases between them. CDR3 DNA sequence: TGTGCCAGTAGTATCCGGACTTCGAGCGGAAACACCATATATTTT. Amino acids: CASSIRTSSGNTIYF.

V gene TRBV24-1 combines with J gene TRBJ2-5; weak D call: TRBD2 (5 bases). With 2 bases removed from V and 4 bases from J, the gap between germline ends came to 7 bases. Germline V lookup: CDR1 KGHDR, CDR2 SFDVKD. The CDR3 length is 13 residues. This CDR3 is CATSDSGLETQYF. CDR3 DNA sequence: TGTGCCACCAGTGATTCCGGACTAGAGACCCAGTACTTC.

This clone was recorded once. The chain links TRBV7-9 to TRBJ2-2, with TRBD2 as a possible D gene (6 bases). Per the germline V gene, CDR1 is SEHNR and CDR2 is FQNEAQ (reference sequence). The ends were cut back, 3 bases at V and 3 bases at J, with 11 bases in the middle. The CDR3 totals 15 residues. CDR3 amino acids: CASSFGGVYTGELFF. The CDR3 nucleotides are TGTGCCAGCAGCTTCGGGGGTGTGTACACCGGGGAGCTGTTTTTT.

This clone appeared a few times. V is TRBV2 and J is TRBJ1-2, with D perhaps matching TRBD1 (6 bases). Trimming took off 5 bases at V and 3 bases at J, with 10 bases between the two ends. The CDR3 consists of 13 residues. CDR1 SNHLY and CDR2 FYNNEI come from the germline V gene. This CDR3 reads CASSLQGDYGYTF. CDR3 sequence (DNA): TGTGCCAGCAGTTTACAGGGTGACTATGGCTACACCTTC.

The chain carries TRBV29-1 and TRBJ1-1; D unresolved. This CDR3 region has 11 residues. Deletions cut 1 base from V and 11 bases from J, with 11 bases between. In germline, CDR1 is SQVTM, CDR2 ANQGSEA. The CDR3 bases are TGCAGCGTTGAAGGCTCCTACCGGGCTTTCTTT. Translating gives CSVEGSYRAFF.

J is TRBJ1-5 and V is TRBV3-1 (or the pseudogene TRBV3-2), with a weak D call TRBD1 (6 bases). This CDR3 is 16 amino acids long. The V gene's germline CDR1 is LGHDT and CDR2 YNNKEL (reference sequence). V was trimmed by 7 bases and J by 1 base, leaving 17 bases between them. This CDR3 reads CASTIHRVPSNQPQHF. The CDR3 DNA reads as TGTGCCAGCACTATACACAGGGTTCCGAGCAATCAGCCCCAGCATTTT.

V usage is TRBV30 and J usage is TRBJ1-2; D is possibly TRBD1 (5 bases). With 4 bases removed from V and 1 base from J, the gap between germline ends came to 13 bases. The CDR3 is 14 amino acids. Germline lookup yields CDR1 GTSNPN and CDR2 SVGIG (reference sequence). In nucleotides, the CDR3 is TGTGCCTGGACCCCCCTCCAGGGTAACTATGGCTACACCTTC. Translated, it gives CAWTPLQGNYGYTF.

The chain uses TRBV3-1 (or the pseudogene TRBV3-2) and TRBJ1-1; D gene ambiguous. The CDR3 totals 16 residues. V dropped 4 bases and J dropped 2 bases, with 17 bases sitting between them. From germline, CDR1 is LGHDT and CDR2 YNNKEL (reference sequence). The CDR3 here is CASSPVGRVRNTEAFF. CDR3 DNA sequence: TGTGCCAGCAGCCCGGTGGGGAGGGTGAGAAACACTGAAGCTTTCTTT.

The chain joins TRBV5-1 to TRBJ2-2; 7 bases line up with TRBD2. The J segment lost 5 bases and the V segment lost 2 bases, leaving 6 bases of the junction unmatched. The germline V gene encodes CDR1 SGHRS and CDR2 YFSETQ. The CDR3 has 15 amino acids. The CDR3, as DNA: TGCGCCAGCAGCTTCGGCAGGGAGGGAACCGGGGAGCTGTTTTTT. This translates into CASSFGREGTGELFF.

The chain employs TRBV2 and TRBJ1-4; D is uncertain. The CDR3 loop spans 12 amino acids. Trimming stripped 4 bases from V and 6 bases from J, with 6 bases between. The V gene's germline CDR1 is SNHLY and CDR2 FYNNEI. The CDR3 spells CASSGEDEKLFF. In nucleotides, the CDR3 is TGTGCCAGCAGTGGGGAGGATGAAAAACTGTTTTTT.

The chain links TRBV6-5 to TRBJ1-2, with 12 positions matching TRBD1. From germline, CDR1 is MNHEY and CDR2 SVGAGI. Germline trimming cut 5 bases from V and 8 bases from J; bases unmatched to any gene: 9. This CDR3 has 15 residues. CDR3 region: CASSQPGQGAYGYTF. The CDR3 region has the DNA TGTGCCAGCAGTCAGCCGGGACAGGGGGCCTACGGCTACACCTTC.

As concerns this clone: Other DNA sequences in this sample translate to the same CDR3. The chain carries TRBV18 and TRBJ2-2; 7 bases are a match to TRBD2. This CDR3 spans 15 amino acids. CDR1 and CDR2 (germline): KGHSH, LQKENI. J lost 4 bases, V lost 3 bases, and 5 bases had no gene match. The CDR3 loop reads CASSPPTGGTGELFF. The CDR3 nucleotides are TGTGCCAGCTCACCGCCGACGGGGGGCACCGGGGAGCTGTTTTTT.

The chain links TRBV10-1 to TRBJ1-6; tentatively, D is TRBD1 (5 bases). With 5 bases removed from V and 7 bases from J, the gap between germline ends came to 6 bases. The length of the CDR3 is 12 residues. Germline-derived CDR1 and CDR2 are WNHNN and SYGVQD (reference sequence). As DNA, the CDR3 is TGCGCCAGCAGTCGGGGGAATTCACCCCTCCACTTT. It is translated as CASSRGNSPLHF.

About this clone itself: The same CDR3 arises from other DNA sequences in this sample as well. The rearrangement links TRBV5-1 to TRBJ2-5; 9 bases align to TRBD2. CDR1 is SGHRS and CDR2 is YFSETQ in the germline V gene. The CDR3 consists of 14 residues. Trimming took 2 bases from V and 5 from J; bases not matched to a gene: 4. The DNA of the CDR3 is TGCGCCAGCAGCTTCACAACTAGCGGGGAGACCCAGTACTTC. It specifies CASSFTTSGETQYF.

The genes are TRBV7-8 and TRBJ1-4; 7 bases map to TRBD1. With V trimmed by 4 bases and J by 6 bases, 5 bases remained unmatched. Germline assignment: CDR1 SGHVS and CDR2 FQNEAQ. CDR3 length: 14 residues. The CDR3 nucleotides read TGTGCCAGCAGCTCCACAGGGGTTGATGAAAAACTGTTTTTT. Amino acids: CASSSTGVDEKLFF. The full variable domain, in which reference TRBV7-8 and TRBJ1-4 provide the parts outside the CDR3, is GAGVSQSPRYKVAKRGQDVALRCDPISGHVSLFWYQQALGQGPEFLTYFQNEAQLDKSGLPSDRFFAERPEGSVSTLKIQRTQQEDSAVYLCASSSTGVDEKLFFGSGTQLSVL.

This clone was observed a handful of times. J is TRBJ1-1 and V is TRBV6-1; possible D gene TRBD1, 5 bases. Trimming removed 2 bases from V and 7 bases from J, with 8 bases in between. CDR1 and CDR2 from the germline V gene are MNHNS and SASEGT. The CDR3 is 12 amino acids. The DNA of the CDR3 is TGTGCCAGCAGTGAAAGACAGATTGAAGCTTTCTTT. Translation: CASSERQIEAFF.

V gene TRBV28 combines with J gene TRBJ1-2; 7 nucleotides align to TRBD1. Trimming at V came to 2 bases and at J to 5 bases, leaving 11 bases not matched to a gene. CDR3 size: 16 residues. From germline, CDR1 is MDHEN and CDR2 SYDVKM. CDR3 DNA sequence: TGTGCCAGCAGTTTAGGTGGACAGGCCTTACTATATGGCTACACCTTC. It encodes CASSLGGQALLYGYTF.